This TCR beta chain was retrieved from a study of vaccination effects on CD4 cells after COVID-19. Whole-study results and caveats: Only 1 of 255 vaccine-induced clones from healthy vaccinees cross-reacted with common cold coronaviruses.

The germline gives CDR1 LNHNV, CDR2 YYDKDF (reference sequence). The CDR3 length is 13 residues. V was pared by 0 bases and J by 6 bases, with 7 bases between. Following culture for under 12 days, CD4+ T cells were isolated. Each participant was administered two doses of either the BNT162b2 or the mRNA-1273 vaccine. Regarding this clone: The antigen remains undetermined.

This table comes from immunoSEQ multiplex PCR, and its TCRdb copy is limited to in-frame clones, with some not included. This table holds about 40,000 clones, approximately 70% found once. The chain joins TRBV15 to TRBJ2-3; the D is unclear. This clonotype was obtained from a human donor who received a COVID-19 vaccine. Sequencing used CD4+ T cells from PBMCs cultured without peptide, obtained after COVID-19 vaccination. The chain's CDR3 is CATSRDVVDTQYF. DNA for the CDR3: TGTGCCACCAGCAGAGATGTCGTGGATACGCAGTATTTT.